Below are 14 T cell receptor beta chains sequenced from a single sample in a study of blood T cell repertoires in COVID-19. Some clones are missing from TCRdb's copy, which holds only in-frame ones; the method was immunoSEQ multiplex PCR. In the table there are fewer than 200,000 clones, less than 90% of which are singletons. Sequenced sample: peripheral blood. The receptors here all came from a woman aged 70 to 79 with COVID-19, enrolled during active disease.

The rearrangement links TRBV3-1 (or the pseudogene TRBV3-2) to TRBJ2-5; 7 positions agree with TRBD2. This CDR3 region has 17 residues. With 1 base clipped from V and 5 bases from J, the junction kept 13 bases outside the gene matches. Per germline, CDR1 LGHDT and CDR2 YNNKEL (reference sequence). CDR3: CASSQGLSGISRETQYF. The CDR3 DNA reads as TGTGCCAGCAGCCAAGGGTTGAGCGGGATCTCCCGGGAGACCCAGTACTTC.

The sample holds one count of this clone. The chain uses TRBV29-1 and TRBJ1-2; 7 positions match TRBD1. The ends lost 4 bases at V and 0 bases at J; junction bases unmatched: 5. Germline assignment: CDR1 SQVTM and CDR2 ANQGSEA. This CDR3 comprises 14 residues. CDR3 region: CSVAPGQANYGYTF. Here the CDR3 DNA reads TGCAGCGTTGCCCCCGGACAGGCTAACTATGGCTACACCTTC.

This clone was found a few times. The chain combines TRBV18 with TRBJ2-7; TRBD1 aligns across 8 bases. The CDR3 consists of 17 residues. Germline V gives CDR1 KGHSH, CDR2 LQKENI. J gave up 0 bases and V 3 bases, and 10 bases lay outside the gene matches. CDR3 nucleotides: TGTGCCAGCTCACCTTCCCGAGACAGGGGCTACTCCTACGAGCAGTACTTC. This encodes CASSPSRDRGYSYEQYF.

J is TRBJ1-5 and V is TRBV19; D remains unclear. Trimming stripped 5 bases from V and 2 bases from J, with 16 bases between. Germline loops: CDR1 LNHDA, CDR2 SQIVND (reference sequence). The CDR3 is 16 residues long. The CDR3 loop reads CASSLERALGNQPQHF. The DNA of the CDR3 is TGTGCCAGTAGTCTCGAGAGAGCCTTGGGCAATCAGCCCCAGCATTTT.

The chain has TRBV5-8 and TRBJ2-3; 11 bases agree with TRBD2. Unmatched junction bases numbered 11, after V lost 4 bases and J lost 1 base. CDR3 length: 18 amino acids. Germline lookup yields CDR1 SGHTS and CDR2 YDEGEE. CDR3 DNA: TGTGCCAGCAGCCTACGTAGCGGGAGGGCCTCTGGCACAGATACGCAGTATTTT. The encoded protein is CASSLRSGRASGTDTQYF.

This sequence joins TRBV7-8 and TRBJ1-5, with D perhaps TRBD1 (6 bases). Germline values: CDR1 SGHVS, CDR2 FQNEAQ. The CDR3 spans 19 residues. V lost 0 bases and J 0 bases, leaving 18 bases between the germline ends. CDR3 bases: TGTGCCAGCAGCTTAGCCACAGGGAGGGGGTTTAGTAGCAATCAGCCCCAGCATTTT. Translating it yields CASSLATGRGFSSNQPQHF.

The chain joins TRBV7-9 to TRBJ2-1; D possibly corresponds to TRBD1 (6 bases). The CDR3 runs to 15 residues. The germline CDR1 and CDR2 sequences are SEHNR and FQNEAQ (reference sequence). The ends were cut back, 4 bases at V and 5 bases at J, with 15 bases in the middle. The CDR3 nucleotides read TGTGCCAGCAGCTCTGGTCGCGCAGGGGACAATGAGCAGTTCTTC. As protein: CASSSGRAGDNEQFF.

This clone was detected only once. The rearrangement uses TRBV21-1 and TRBJ2-7; the D segment call TRBD1 is taken from the table without a DNA check. TRBV21-1 is classified as a pseudogene. This CDR3 has 18 amino acids. CDR3 bases: TGTGCCAGCAGCACCACAAAGGGAGACAGGGGGCGCGACTACGAGCAGTACTTC. Residues: CASSTTKGDRGRDYEQYF.

V gene TRBV4-1 combines with J gene TRBJ2-3, with 8 bases identical to TRBD1. V lost 0 bases, J lost 7 bases, and 9 bases stayed unmatched. Per germline, CDR1 MGHRA and CDR2 YSYEKL. The CDR3 consists of 16 residues. CDR3 loop: CASSQESGQGANTQYF. The CDR3 DNA is TGCGCCAGCAGCCAAGAAAGTGGTCAGGGGGCGAATACGCAGTATTTT.

The CDR3 nucleotides are TGTGCCAGCAGCTTGGAGGGGGGGAGCTCCTACGAGCAGTACTTC. This gives the protein CASSLEGGSSYEQYF. The chain uses TRBV5-5 and TRBJ2-7; tentative D call: TRBD2 (7 bases). The germline V gene has CDR1 SGHKS and CDR2 YYEKEE (reference sequence). V lost 0 bases, J lost 0 bases, and 10 bases lay in between. The CDR3 loop spans 15 amino acids. Looking up the rest from reference TRBV5-5 and TRBJ2-7 gives the full variable domain: DAGVTQSPTHLIKTRGQQVTLRCSPISGHKSVSWYQQVLGQGPQFIFQYYEKEERGRGNFPDRFSARQFPNYSSELNVNALLLGDSALYLCASSLEGGSSYEQYFGPGTRLTVT.

The gene calls are TRBV3-1 (or the pseudogene TRBV3-2) and TRBJ2-7; 15 nucleotides line up with TRBD2. V was clipped by 4 bases and J by 11 bases; unmatched bases: 3. There are 13 residues in the CDR3. Germline CDR1 is LGHDT and CDR2 is YNNKEL (reference sequence). CDR3 protein: CASSRTSGRAKYF. The CDR3 nucleotides are TGTGCCAGCAGCCGGACTAGCGGGAGGGCGAAGTACTTC.

This CDR3 is CASSPWGQGGNQPQHF. CDR3 nucleotides: TGTGCCAGCAGCCCGTGGGGGCAGGGAGGCAATCAGCCCCAGCATTTT. The chain is built from TRBV7-2 and TRBJ1-5, with a tentative D call TRBD1 (6 bases). There are 16 residues in the CDR3. The V and J ends lost 5 bases and 2 bases respectively, with 16 bases between them. The germline CDR1 and CDR2 sequences are SGHTA and FQGNSA.

This rearrangement joins TRBV10-3 to TRBJ2-1; no reliable D call. V gave up 1 base and J gave up 4 bases, with 5 bases separating them. The CDR3 has 13 residues. Germline values: CDR1 ENHRY, CDR2 SYGVKD. In DNA, the CDR3 is TGTGCCATCAGTGAGTACAATTACAATGAGCAGTTCTTC. Its translation is CAISEYNYNEQFF.

This clone has only one observation. This chain joins TRBV19 and TRBJ1-1; D perhaps matches TRBD1 (6 bases). The CDR3 spans 15 residues. Per the germline V gene, CDR1 is LNHDA and CDR2 is SQIVND (reference sequence). V dropped 5 bases and J dropped 1 base, with 14 bases sitting between them. The CDR3: CASSSAGVGNTEAFF. Written as DNA, the CDR3 is TGTGCCAGTAGTTCTGCAGGGGTGGGGAACACTGAAGCTTTCTTT. Filled out from reference TRBV19 and TRBJ1-1, the complete variable domain reads DGGITQSPKYLFRKEGQNVTLSCEQNLNHDAMYWYRQDPGQGLRLIYYSQIVNDFQKGDIAEGYSVSREKKESFPLTVTSAQKNPTAFYLCASSSAGVGNTEAFFGQGTRLTVV.